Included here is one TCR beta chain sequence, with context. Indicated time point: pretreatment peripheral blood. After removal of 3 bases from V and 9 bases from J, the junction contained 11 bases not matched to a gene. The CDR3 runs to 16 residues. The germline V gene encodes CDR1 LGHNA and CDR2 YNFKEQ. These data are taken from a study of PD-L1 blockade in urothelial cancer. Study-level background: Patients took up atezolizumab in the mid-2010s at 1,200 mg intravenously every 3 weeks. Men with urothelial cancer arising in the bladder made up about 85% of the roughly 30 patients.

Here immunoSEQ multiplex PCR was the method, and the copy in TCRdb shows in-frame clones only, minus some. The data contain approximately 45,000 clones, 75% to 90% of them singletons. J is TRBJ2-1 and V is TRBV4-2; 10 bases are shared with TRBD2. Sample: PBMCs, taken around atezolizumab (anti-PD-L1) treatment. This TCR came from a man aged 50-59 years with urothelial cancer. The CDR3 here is CASSHAGTSDAGEQFF. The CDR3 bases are TGTGCCAGCAGCCACGCCGGGACTAGCGACGCCGGTGAGCAGTTCTTC.